The TCR beta chain under discussion was sequenced for a study of blood T cell repertoires in COVID-19. This clone has only one observation. The CDR3 sequence is 16 residues long. Germline V gives CDR1 KGHSH, CDR2 LQKENI. Between the trimmed V and J ends, which lost 0 bases and 8 bases, there was a span of 19 bases. Using immunoSEQ multiplex PCR, the repertoire was profiled, and TCRdb retains in-frame clones only, with some absent. Among hundreds of thousands of clones listed, approximately 88% were seen once. The sequenced sample was peripheral blood. This clonotype was obtained from a woman in her 50s with COVID-19, enrolled during active disease. The chain joins TRBV18 to TRBJ1-2, with a tentative D call TRBD1 (5 bases). CDR3 amino acids: CASSPPGEGRPLGYTF. CDR3 DNA sequence: TGTGCCAGCTCACCACCCGGGGAGGGACGGCCTCTGGGCTACACCTTC.